These 16 T cell receptor beta chains originate from one sample sequenced in a study of blood T cell repertoires in COVID-19. Libraries were prepared by immunoSEQ multiplex PCR; TCRdb keeps only in-frame clonotypes and omits some of them. This sample has about 190,000 clones, with around nine tenths found just once. The sample was peripheral blood. Receptors originate from a woman aged 40 to 50 who had recovered from COVID-19.

The rearrangement joins TRBV4-3 to TRBJ2-1; a weak D match, TRBD2 (6 bases). The germline gives CDR1 LGHNA, CDR2 YSLEER. The ends were cut back, 1 base at V and 2 bases at J, with 15 bases in the middle. This CDR3 region has 17 residues. The CDR3: CASSQGTASETYNEQFF. The CDR3 coding sequence is TGCGCCAGCAGCCAAGGCACGGCTAGCGAGACCTACAATGAGCAGTTCTTC.

The V and J genes are TRBV9 and TRBJ2-1; D might be TRBD1 (5 bases). CDR1 and CDR2 (germline): SGDLS, YYNGEE. The V end was cut by 4 bases, the J end by 10 bases, with 15 bases between. CDR3 size: 13 residues. The CDR3 here is CASSTGRVGEQFF. CDR3 in DNA: TGTGCCAGCAGCACAGGCAGGGTCGGGGAGCAGTTCTTC.

This chain uses TRBV7-2 with TRBJ2-2; the D gene is possibly TRBD2 (6 bases). Germline CDR1 and CDR2: SGHTA and FQGNSA. The CDR3 covers 15 residues. V was shortened by 3 bases and J by 5 bases, with 13 bases between the two germline ends. As DNA, the CDR3 is TGTGCCAGCAGCTTTAAGGTTCGGGGGACCGGGGAGCTGTTTTTT. Amino acid sequence: CASSFKVRGTGELFF.

The chain recombines TRBV6-1 with TRBJ1-4; tentatively, D is TRBD1 (5 bases). Germline CDR1 and CDR2: MNHNS and SASEGT. The CDR3 spans 16 residues. Trimming took 5 bases from V and 0 from J, leaving 13 bases between them. The CDR3 region has the DNA TGTGCCAGCAGTAAAGACAGTTTTGCAACTAATGAAAAACTGTTTTTT. This gives the protein CASSKDSFATNEKLFF.

In its sample, this clone was seen many times. The chain carries TRBV27 and TRBJ2-7, with TRBD1 matching over 8 bases. Trimming removed 5 bases from V and 2 bases from J; junction bases left unmatched: 8. The CDR3 sequence is 15 residues long. Germline V gene lookup returns CDR1 MNHEY and CDR2 SMNVEV (reference sequence). The CDR3, as DNA: TGTGCCAGCAGTGTGCACAGGGGGAGAACCTACGAGCAGTACTTC. Its translation is CASSVHRGRTYEQYF.

The chain couples TRBV5-1 to TRBJ2-3; TRBD2 agrees at 9 bases. CDR1 SGHRS and CDR2 YFSETQ come from the germline V gene. The ends lost 1 base at V and 6 bases at J; junction bases unmatched: 12. This CDR3 region has 17 residues. The CDR3, as DNA: TGCGCCAGCAGCTTGAACGCGGGAGGGCCCCGGCCCGATACGCAGTATTTT. The encoded protein is CASSLNAGGPRPDTQYF. Full variable domain (missing parts from reference TRBV5-1 and TRBJ2-3): KAGVTQTPRYLIKTRGQQVTLSCSPISGHRSVSWYQQTPGQGLQFLFEYFSETQRNKGNFPGRFSGRQFSNSRSEMNVSTLELGDSALYLCASSLNAGGPRPDTQYFGPGTRLTVL.

V and J are TRBV18 and TRBJ1-3; D gene ambiguous. V was trimmed by 6 bases and J by 2 bases, leaving 23 bases between them. Per germline, CDR1 KGHSH and CDR2 LQKENI. This CDR3 has 18 residues. CDR3 residues: CASSPLPAGDSTGNTIYF. The DNA for the CDR3 is TGTGCCAGCTCCCCCCTCCCCGCCGGGGATTCAACTGGAAACACCATATATTTT.

The rearrangement links TRBV7-9 to TRBJ1-2; no firm D call. This CDR3 is built from 14 residues. CDR1 and CDR2 from the germline V gene are SEHNR and FQNEAQ (reference sequence). V gave up 2 bases and J gave up 4 bases, with 11 bases separating them. CDR3 amino acids: CASSLPVSGYGYTF. The CDR3 coding sequence is TGTGCCAGCAGCTTACCAGTTTCTGGCTATGGCTACACCTTC. The variable domain in full, completed from reference TRBV7-9 and TRBJ1-2, reads DTGVSQNPRHKITKRGQNVTFRCDPISEHNRLYWYRQTLGQGPEFLTYFQNEAQLEKSRLLSDRFSAERPKGSFSTLEIQRTEQGDSAMYLCASSLPVSGYGYTFGSGTRLTVV.

This chain uses TRBV4-2 with TRBJ1-1; 7 nucleotides line up with TRBD1. The J segment lost 0 bases and the V segment lost 3 bases, leaving 16 bases of the junction unmatched. Per germline, CDR1 LGHNA and CDR2 YNFKEQ. The CDR3 is 19 residues long. CDR3 DNA: TGTGCCAGCAGCCATGAAACGGGACAGCCCACAAACCTGAACACTGAAGCTTTCTTT. This codes for CASSHETGQPTNLNTEAFF.

The V call is TRBV3-1 (or the pseudogene TRBV3-2), the J call TRBJ2-3; 7 positions match TRBD2. J lost 2 bases, V lost 3 bases, and 2 bases had no gene match. The CDR3 runs 14 residues. Germline V gene sequence: CDR1 LGHDT, CDR2 YNNKEL (reference sequence). CDR3 DNA: TGTGCCAGCAGCCACCGGGACTACACAGATACGCAGTATTTT. Amino acid sequence: CASSHRDYTDTQYF.

The J gene is TRBJ2-3, the V gene TRBV7-9; D might be TRBD2 (6 bases). Germline values: CDR1 SEHNR, CDR2 FQNEAQ (reference sequence). This CDR3 has 15 residues. The V end lost 0 bases, the J end lost 4 bases, and 11 bases lay between the germline ends. The CDR3 region is CASSLAGGRADTQYF. CDR3 in DNA: TGTGCCAGCAGCTTAGCGGGAGGAAGGGCAGATACGCAGTATTTT.

The chain employs TRBV29-1 and TRBJ2-3; 11 bases are shared with TRBD2. Germline V CDR1 and CDR2: SQVTM, ANQGSEA. J gave up 5 bases and V 6 bases, and 7 bases lay outside the gene matches. The CDR3 totals 14 residues. The CDR3 sequence is CSVVAGGLGDTQYF. CDR3 DNA sequence: TGCAGCGTAGTAGCGGGAGGGCTAGGAGATACGCAGTATTTT.

The chain uses TRBV18 and TRBJ1-5; D not certain. CDR1 is KGHSH, CDR2 LQKENI, per germline. The CDR3 extends over 17 amino acids. Trimming left V 4 bases short and J 5 bases short, with 21 bases between. The DNA for the CDR3 is TGTGCCAGCTCACACACAGTTGTATTCGATAGGTATCAGCCCCAGCATTTT. As protein: CASSHTVVFDRYQPQHF.

This clone was observed a handful of times. The chain has TRBV19 and TRBJ1-6; the match to TRBD1 covers 7 bases. Germline V gene sequence: CDR1 LNHDA, CDR2 SQIVND (reference sequence). The CDR3 has 15 residues. Trimming at V came to 2 bases and at J to 7 bases, leaving 5 bases not matched to a gene. The CDR3: CASSITGAENSPLHF. CDR3 nucleotides: TGTGCCAGTAGTATAACAGGGGCCGAAAATTCACCCCTCCACTTT.

V and J are TRBV6-5 and TRBJ2-1, with 7 bases matching TRBD1. Trimming removed 5 bases from V and 4 bases from J; junction bases left unmatched: 8. In germline, CDR1 is MNHEY, CDR2 SVGAGI. The CDR3 extends over 15 amino acids. CDR3 nucleotides: TGTGCCAGCAGTCCGGGACAGACAATATACAATGAGCAGTTCTTC. Translated, it gives CASSPGQTIYNEQFF.

The table lists this clone with a few counts. This chain uses TRBV6-6 with TRBJ1-5; D gene ambiguous. The CDR3 length is 16 residues. Trimming removed 6 bases from V and 2 bases from J, with 17 bases in between. Germline CDR1 MNHNY, CDR2 SVGAGI (reference sequence). The CDR3 DNA follows: TGTGCCAGCAGGGCCAGGCCGGTTAATGGCAATCAGCCCCAGCATTTT. It yields the protein CASRARPVNGNQPQHF.